This T cell receptor (beta chain) stems from a study of shared clonotypes between healthy human individuals. Overall study findings and caveats: Sampling covered nothing but blood. Tissue TCR repertoires likely differ from those found in blood.

Once extracted for a subset, genomic DNA was divided evenly among several immunoSEQ plates. This table comes from immunoSEQ multiplex PCR, and its TCRdb copy is limited to in-frame clones, with some not included. Of 490,000 or so clones listed, about 79% are singletons. V shed 7 bases, J shed 2 bases, and the junction held 5 bases outside the gene matches. There are 14 residues in the CDR3. Germline loops: CDR1 SGHRS, CDR2 YFSETQ. Notes on this clone: Its antigen is undetermined.

The source is a woman aged 40 to 55 in good health. Some clones in this sample may be carry-over from other donors' samples. Sequenced: PBMCs. The chain employs TRBV5-1 and TRBJ2-3, with TRBD2 matching 9 bases. CDR3 region: CASSGLANTDTQYF. CDR3 DNA: TGCGCCAGCTCGGGACTAGCAAACACAGATACGCAGTATTTT. The whole variable domain, remainder taken from reference TRBV5-1 and TRBJ2-3, is KAGVTQTPRYLIKTRGQQVTLSCSPISGHRSVSWYQQTPGQGLQFLFEYFSETQRNKGNFPGRFSGRQFSNSRSEMNVSTLELGDSALYLCASSGLANTDTQYFGPGTRLTVL.